This entry lists 11 T cell receptor beta chains sequenced from one sample in a study of T cells in Graves' hyperthyroidism and ophthalmopathy. Using RNA transcripts as the source, TCR beta CDR3 regions were amplified. TCR CDR3 regions were first amplified by RT-PCR with HTBI primers. Each CDR3 protein gets one entry after TCRdb re-called the multiplex PCR reads with MiXCR. The data contain tens of thousands of distinct CDR3 sequences, 53% of them singletons. Sequenced input: blood. The receptors were sampled from a woman aged 55-69 years with Graves' ophthalmopathy.

For this clonotype: Because the CDR3's place on the DNA is in doubt, the DNA is left out and the CDR3 is given as listed by TCRdb. The chain carries TRBV7-9 and TRBJ2-1; TRBD2, the D gene given by the table, was not confirmed from the DNA. The CDR3 region is 22 residues in length, termini included. Germline CDR1 is SEHNR and CDR2 is FQNEAQ (reference sequence). The CDR3 loop reads CASSFYICSAREVRSSYNEQFF.

This clonotype was observed at least ten times. The chain links TRBV9 to TRBJ1-1; 8 nucleotides agree with TRBD1. Unmatched junction bases numbered 5, after V lost 0 bases and J lost 1 base. Germline CDR1 reads SGDLS; CDR2 reads YYNGEE. The CDR3 extends over 16 amino acids. CDR3: CASSVGAGQENTEAFF. CDR3 DNA sequence: TGTGCCAGCAGCGTAGGTGCGGGACAGGAGAACACTGAAGCTTTCTTT.

This clonotype has a count of ten or more. The CDR3 sequence is CASSARDSHNQPQHF. DNA of the CDR3: TGTGCCAGCAGTGCCCGGGACAGCCACAATCAGCCCCAGCATTTT. V usage is TRBV2 and J usage is TRBJ1-5; 7 bases align to TRBD1. Germline CDR1 is SNHLY and CDR2 is FYNNEI. This CDR3 is built from 15 residues. V shed 4 bases, J shed 3 bases, and the junction held 6 bases outside the gene matches.

The J gene is TRBJ1-2, the V gene TRBV11-2; 7 nucleotides align to TRBD1. Germline CDR1 and CDR2: SGHAT and FQNNGV. CDR3 length equals 16 residues. The V segment lost 1 base and the J segment 2 bases; nucleotides outside the gene matches: 7. The CDR3 DNA sequence: TGTGCCAGCAGCTTAGGGGCAGGGGGGTTCAACTATGGCTACACCTTC. Residues: CASSLGAGGFNYGYTF.

This clonotype was seen repeatedly, ten times or more. V and J are TRBV5-4 and TRBJ2-2; 12 bases line up with TRBD2. The CDR3 is made up of 16 amino acids. With 4 bases clipped from V and 5 bases from J, the junction kept 6 bases outside the gene matches. Germline V gives CDR1 SGHNT, CDR2 YYREEE (reference sequence). Written as DNA, the CDR3 is TGTGCCAGCAGCGCAGGACTAGCGGGATCAACCGGGGAGCTGTTTTTT. Translated, it gives CASSAGLAGSTGELFF.

The sample holds many counts of this clonotype. The rearrangement uses TRBV20-1 and TRBJ1-1, with no clear D. The CDR3 has 15 residues. CDR1 and CDR2 (germline): DFQATT, SNEGSKA (reference sequence). The V and J ends lost 3 bases and 4 bases respectively, with 18 bases between them. In nucleotides, the CDR3 is TGCAGTGCTAGTAGCGGTTATGGAGGAGGCACTGAAGCTTTCTTT. Amino acids: CSASSGYGGGTEAFF.

This clonotype was recorded a few times. The rearrangement joins TRBV4-2 to TRBJ2-3, with a tentative D call TRBD1 (5 bases). The CDR3 extends over 15 amino acids. In germline, CDR1 is LGHNA, CDR2 YNFKEQ. Between the trimmed V and J ends, which lost 3 bases and 1 base, there was a span of 11 bases. CDR3 sequence reads: CASSHDDSRTDTQYF. The CDR3 nucleotides read TGTGCCAGCAGCCATGACGACAGCCGCACAGATACGCAGTATTTT.

Concerning this clonotype: A much larger clone differs from this one at a single base, so this may be a read error. This chain links TRBV7-2 with TRBJ2-7; D is ambiguous. Germline V CDR1 and CDR2: SGHTA, FQGNSA. The CDR3 has 16 residues. The CDR3 spells CASSQRTLQAGYEQCF. The CDR3 DNA reads as TGTGCCAGCAGCCAAAGGACCCTTCAAGCAGGCTACGAGCAGTGCTTC.

The chain recombines TRBV20-1 with TRBJ2-3; 11 nucleotides align to TRBD2. This CDR3 contains 14 residues. Losses at the gene ends were 4 bases for V and 11 bases for J; bases not matched to a gene: 11. CDR1 and CDR2 from the germline V gene are DFQATT and SNEGSKA (reference sequence). CDR3: CSATPSGRYNEQYF. Written as DNA, the CDR3 is TGCAGTGCTACCCCTAGCGGGAGGTACAATGAGCAGTATTTT.

This clonotype was observed many times. The genes are TRBV12-3 or TRBV12-4 and TRBJ1-2; D is ambiguous. V lost 4 bases, J lost 3 bases, and 12 bases lay in between. The CDR3 is made up of 14 amino acids. CDR3 amino acids: CASSSKPLDYGYTF. CDR3 DNA sequence: TGTGCCAGCAGTTCGAAGCCACTGGACTATGGCTACACCTTC.

This clonotype was detected ten times or more. The chain carries TRBV6-1 and TRBJ1-6; 7 nucleotides align to TRBD1. Germline V gene data show CDR1 as MNHNS and CDR2 as SASEGT. This CDR3 comprises 16 residues. J gave up 5 bases and V 3 bases, and 7 bases lay outside the gene matches. CDR3 sequence: CASSEGAGQNNSPLHF. DNA of the CDR3: TGTGCCAGCAGTGAGGGCGCGGGACAGAATAATTCACCCCTCCACTTT.